The 28 T cell receptor beta chains below come from one sample, sequenced in a study of blood T cells in healthy people across ages. With a J-beta primer mix and a sample-barcoded 5' primer, a second PCR ran 7 to 11 cycles. TCRdb ran MiXCR on the 5' RACE reads and lists one entry per CDR3 protein. The repertoire holds roughly 1.4 million distinct CDR3 sequences, approximately 63% seen once, with 6.7% in the top ten. The sequenced sample was blood. The receptors were sampled from a young man in good health.

This clonotype was picked up a small number of times. The chain couples TRBV27 to TRBJ2-6; no definite D call. CDR1 and CDR2 (germline): MNHEY, SMNVEV (reference sequence). CDR3 length equals 16 residues. Trimming pared 2 bases from V and 0 bases from J, leaving 8 bases between. CDR3 protein: CASSLRRISGANVLTF. The CDR3 nucleotides read TGTGCCAGCAGTTTAAGACGGATCTCTGGGGCCAACGTCCTGACTTTC.

This clonotype was picked up a small number of times. This chain links TRBV5-1 with TRBJ2-5; TRBD2 aligns across 7 bases. The J call may not be correct, given that the DNA end is closer to TRBJ2-7. Germline assignment: CDR1 SGHRS and CDR2 YFSETQ. The CDR3 has 16 residues. Written as DNA, the CDR3 is TGCGCCAGCAGCTTGCGACCTAGCGGTTCTCTCGGCGAGCAGTACTTC. This translates into CASSLRPSGSLGEQYF.

V is TRBV4-1 and J is TRBJ2-4; tentatively, D is TRBD1 (6 bases). The length of the CDR3 is 16 residues. CDR1 MGHRA and CDR2 YSYEKL come from the germline V gene. V lost 6 bases and J 0 bases, leaving 15 bases between the germline ends. CDR3 sequence: CASSPGQPLAKNIQYF. CDR3 DNA sequence: TGCGCCAGCAGTCCAGGACAGCCTTTAGCCAAAAACATTCAGTACTTC.

The chain recombines TRBV27 with TRBJ2-7; D gene ambiguous. This CDR3 contains 12 residues. Germline CDR1 reads MNHEY; CDR2 reads SMNVEV (reference sequence). The V end lost 6 bases, the J end lost 6 bases, and 12 bases lay between the germline ends. The CDR3 nucleotides read TGTGCCAGCAGCCCGAATCTGAGCGAGCAGTACTTC. As protein: CASSPNLSEQYF.

The rearrangement uses TRBV14 and TRBJ2-7; no definite D call. V was shortened by 3 bases and J by 4 bases, with 10 bases between the two germline ends. This CDR3 is 13 amino acids long. CDR1 is SGHDN, CDR2 FVKESK, per germline. CDR3 sequence: CASSHETFYEQYF. The CDR3 DNA reads as TGTGCCAGCAGCCACGAGACATTTTACGAGCAGTACTTC.

The chain employs TRBV6-5 and TRBJ1-2; D is possibly TRBD1 (6 bases). Per the germline V gene, CDR1 is MNHEY and CDR2 is SVGAGI. Trimming took 4 bases from V and 8 from J, leaving 14 bases between them. The CDR3 runs 13 residues. The chain's CDR3 is CASSFKNQGGYTF. In DNA form, the CDR3 reads TGTGCCAGCAGTTTTAAGAACCAGGGGGGCTACACCTTC.

The J gene is TRBJ1-5, the V gene TRBV7-2; D is unresolved. The germline V gene encodes CDR1 SGHTA and CDR2 FQGNSA. The V end was cut by 5 bases, the J end by 8 bases, with 13 bases between. CDR3 length equals 13 residues. This CDR3 reads CASSVVPVEPQHF. In nucleotides, the CDR3 is TGTGCCAGCAGCGTAGTTCCCGTCGAGCCCCAGCATTTT. The variable domain in full, completed from reference TRBV7-2 and TRBJ1-5, reads GAGVSQSPSNKVTEKGKDVELRCDPISGHTALYWYRQSLGQGLEFLIYFQGNSAPDKSGLPSDRFSAERTGGSVSTLTIQRTQQEDSAVYLCASSVVPVEPQHFGDGTRLSIL.

This clonotype was counted a few times. The chain has TRBV4-1 and TRBJ1-2, with D hard to call. The CDR3 length is 13 residues. The germline V and J ends were trimmed by 0 bases and 6 bases, with 8 bases remaining between them. Germline CDR1 and CDR2: MGHRA and YSYEKL. The CDR3 coding sequence is TGCGCCAGCAGCCAAGAACTACAGAATGGCTACACCTTC. This codes for CASSQELQNGYTF.

The chain links TRBV4-3 to TRBJ2-7, with D hard to call. This CDR3 is built from 14 residues. The germline gives CDR1 LGHNA, CDR2 YSLEER. Trimming shortened V by 4 bases and J by 1 base, and 11 bases separated the two germline ends. The CDR3 region is CASSPYAGSYEQYF. CDR3 in DNA: TGCGCCAGCAGCCCCTACGCTGGGTCCTACGAGCAGTACTTC.

This clonotype was counted between two and nine times. The chain joins TRBV10-3 to TRBJ2-6; D call uncertain. Germline lookup yields CDR1 ENHRY and CDR2 SYGVKD. With 10 bases removed from V and 2 bases from J, the gap between germline ends came to 9 bases. CDR3 length: 13 amino acids. The CDR3 reads CATQLAGANVLTF. CDR3 nucleotides: TGTGCCACTCAGTTAGCTGGGGCCAACGTCCTGACTTTC.

This clonotype was detected a few times. The chain is built from TRBV25-1 and TRBJ2-3; D not resolved. CDR3 length: 13 amino acids. Germline lookup yields CDR1 MGHDK and CDR2 SYGVNS. Between the trimmed V and J ends, which lost 2 bases and 4 bases, there was a span of 7 bases. Written as DNA, the CDR3 is TGTGCCAGCAGTGAAGGTTCAGCAGATACGCAGTATTTT. This gives the protein CASSEGSADTQYF.

The chain has TRBV11-2 and TRBJ1-1; 7 bases fit TRBD1. Germline CDR1 reads SGHAT; CDR2 reads FQNNGV. Unmatched junction bases numbered 11, after V lost 3 bases and J lost 1 base. The CDR3 has 17 amino acids. CDR3 DNA sequence: TGTGCCAGCAGCTTTACCATTAGACAGGGAGGGAACACTGAAGCTTTCTTT. Translating gives CASSFTIRQGGNTEAFF.

This chain links TRBV4-1 with TRBJ1-2, with TRBD1 matching over 7 bases. Germline CDR1 MGHRA, CDR2 YSYEKL. Trimming cost V 1 base and J 6 bases; bases outside gene matches: 14. CDR3 length: 17 amino acids. The CDR3 loop reads CASSQVGQGVFMDGYTF. In nucleotides, the CDR3 is TGCGCCAGCAGCCAAGTAGGGCAGGGGGTCTTTATGGATGGCTACACCTTC.

V usage is TRBV5-1 and J usage is TRBJ1-2, with TRBD1 identical over 9 bases. Looked up from germline, CDR1 is SGHRS and CDR2 is YFSETQ. Losses at the gene ends were 3 bases for V and 8 bases for J; bases not matched to a gene: 11. The CDR3 spans 15 residues. This CDR3 is CASSWTGTGTRGYTF. In DNA, the CDR3 is TGCGCCAGCAGCTGGACCGGGACAGGGACGCGCGGCTACACCTTC.

This clonotype was picked up a small number of times. The chain joins TRBV29-1 to TRBJ2-7; tentatively, D is TRBD1 or TRBD2 (5 bases each). Trimming left V 3 bases short and J 3 bases short, with 15 bases between. In germline, CDR1 is SQVTM, CDR2 ANQGSEA. This CDR3 has 14 residues. The CDR3 region has the DNA TGCAGCGTTGAGGCCGGGACGGAGCTCTACGAGCAGTACTTC. The encoded protein is CSVEAGTELYEQYF.

This clonotype was detected only a few times. The chain has TRBV5-1 and TRBJ1-2; D perhaps matches TRBD1 (5 bases). CDR3 size: 16 residues. V was cut by 4 bases and J by 0 bases, with 16 bases left in between. Germline lookup yields CDR1 SGHRS and CDR2 YFSETQ. The CDR3 nucleotides read TGCGCCAGCAGCGACGGGACGGACTCCTCTAACTATGGCTACACCTTC. This encodes CASSDGTDSSNYGYTF.

This sequence joins TRBV27 and TRBJ2-1; TRBD1 aligns across 7 bases. This CDR3 spans 19 amino acids. V was clipped by 4 bases and J by 4 bases; unmatched bases: 19. Germline assignment: CDR1 MNHEY and CDR2 SMNVEV (reference sequence). CDR3 amino acids: CASSSPGQRYRLPYNEQFF. The CDR3 DNA reads TGTGCCAGCAGTTCTCCGGGACAGCGATATAGACTACCTTACAATGAGCAGTTCTTC.

This clonotype has more than one count but fewer than ten. This chain joins TRBV12-3 or TRBV12-4 and TRBJ1-2, with 7 bases fitting TRBD1. Trimming removed 6 bases from V and 0 bases from J; junction bases left unmatched: 7. There are 15 residues in the CDR3. In nucleotides, the CDR3 is TGTGCCAGCAGCACGACGACAGGGACTAACTATGGCTACACCTTC. Protein sequence: CASSTTTGTNYGYTF.

The J gene is TRBJ1-1, the V gene TRBV5-1; D gene ambiguous. The CDR3 has 14 amino acids. V lost 0 bases, J lost 3 bases, and 9 bases lay in between. The germline gives CDR1 SGHRS, CDR2 YFSETQ. DNA of the CDR3: TGCGCCAGCAGCTTGGGGCAAACGGACACTGAAGCTTTCTTT. The encoded protein is CASSLGQTDTEAFF.

The chain is built from TRBV11-2 and TRBJ2-2; D is possibly TRBD1 (5 bases). V gave up 3 bases and J gave up 2 bases, with 13 bases separating them. Germline V lookup: CDR1 SGHAT, CDR2 FQNNGV. The CDR3 loop spans 16 amino acids. The CDR3 DNA follows: TGTGCCAGCAGCTTCCTCAGACAGCAAAACACCGGGGAGCTGTTTTTT. This gives the protein CASSFLRQQNTGELFF.

V usage is TRBV4-2 and J usage is TRBJ2-1, with D maybe TRBD2 (5 bases). This CDR3 has 16 amino acids. V lost 0 bases and J lost 0, with 9 bases in between. Germline values: CDR1 LGHNA, CDR2 YNFKEQ. In DNA, the CDR3 is TGTGCCAGCAGCCAAGATTTCGGGGACTCCTACAATGAGCAGTTCTTC. Its protein product is CASSQDFGDSYNEQFF.

This chain uses TRBV18 with TRBJ1-6; TRBD1 agrees at 8 bases. V lost 4 bases to trimming and J lost 4 bases; unmatched junction nucleotides: 3. Germline CDR1 reads KGHSH; CDR2 reads LQKENI. This CDR3 region has 15 residues. This CDR3 reads CASSRGTGYNSPLHF. DNA for the CDR3: TGTGCCAGCTCACGTGGGACAGGTTATAATTCACCCCTCCACTTT.

The rearrangement uses TRBV27 and TRBJ2-4; D might be TRBD1 (6 bases). The end of the DNA aligns better with TRBJ2-7, so the J call may be wrong. The CDR3 contains 14 residues. The germline V gene has CDR1 MNHEY and CDR2 SMNVEV (reference sequence). CDR3 residues: CASSQQGIGYEQYF. The CDR3 bases are TGTGCCAGCAGCCAACAGGGCATCGGCTACGAGCAGTACTTC.

This clonotype was counted only a few times. This sequence joins TRBV7-9 and TRBJ2-5; D call uncertain. The V end lost 5 bases, the J end lost 2 bases, and 21 bases lay between the germline ends. CDR1 is SEHNR, CDR2 FQNEAQ, per germline (reference sequence). This CDR3 is built from 17 residues. The CDR3 nucleotides are TGTGCCAGCAGCCCCCCGTGGGTTGGGGTGAAGCAAGAGACCCAGTACTTC. Protein sequence: CASSPPWVGVKQETQYF.

The J gene is TRBJ1-2, the V gene TRBV28; 7 positions agree with TRBD1. Germline V gives CDR1 MDHEN, CDR2 SYDVKM. The V segment lost 3 bases and the J segment 4 bases; nucleotides outside the gene matches: 8. The CDR3 runs to 15 residues. The CDR3 loop reads CASSLETGTVYGYTF. As DNA, the CDR3 is TGTGCCAGCAGTTTGGAGACTGGGACAGTCTATGGCTACACCTTC.

This clonotype was observed at least ten times. The V and J genes are TRBV7-2 and TRBJ2-7; the D gene is possibly TRBD2 (6 bases). V lost 5 bases and J 2 bases, leaving 13 bases between the germline ends. There are 14 residues in the CDR3. The germline V gene encodes CDR1 SGHTA and CDR2 FQGNSA. Here the CDR3 DNA reads TGTGCCAGCAGCCCGAGTCGGACTACCTACGAGCAGTACTTC. This sequence encodes CASSPSRTTYEQYF.

The rearrangement joins TRBV11-2 to TRBJ2-2; 13 bases map to TRBD2. J was trimmed by 6 bases and V by 6 bases; bases with no gene match: 7. This CDR3 contains 16 residues. CDR1 SGHAT and CDR2 FQNNGV come from the germline V gene. The CDR3 sequence is CASRRGLAGAAGELFF. CDR3 nucleotide sequence: TGTGCCAGCAGACGCGGACTAGCGGGGGCTGCCGGGGAGCTGTTTTTT.

Many counts were recorded for this clonotype. The chain recombines TRBV13 with TRBJ2-1; TRBD1 matches at 7 bases. Per the germline V gene, CDR1 is PRHDT and CDR2 is FYEKMQ (reference sequence). The CDR3 loop spans 12 amino acids. Trimming removed 3 bases from V and 7 bases from J; junction bases left unmatched: 0. The CDR3 DNA sequence: TGTGCCAGCAGCTTGGACAGGAATGAGCAGTTCTTC. It translates to CASSLDRNEQFF.